This T cell receptor (beta chain) was captured in a study of Graves' ophthalmopathy and Graves' hyperthyroidism. Pregnant or lactating patients and those with other autoimmune diseases or uncontrolled infections were excluded. It was from roughly 10 ml of fresh peripheral blood that the PBMCs came. The study, taken as a whole, reports: Blood also held most thyroid clonotypes expanded above 0.001 frequency.

Investigators amplified TCR beta CDR3 regions from RNA transcripts. HTBI primers primed a first-round RT-PCR, and a second-round multiplex PCR followed. TCRdb independently ran MiXCR on the multiplex PCR reads; one entry per CDR3 protein. The sample carries roughly 480,000 distinct CDR3 sequences, roughly 14% recorded once. Germline CDR1 reads DFQATT; CDR2 reads SNEGSKA (reference sequence). The CDR3 is 12 amino acids. V was pared by 5 bases and J by 3 bases, with 10 bases between. In its sample, this clonotype was seen many times. Antigen specificity is unknown. The TCR originated in a woman under 40 with Graves' ophthalmopathy. The rearrangement uses TRBV20-1 and TRBJ1-2; no clear D. The source material was blood. The CDR3 loop reads CSAGSAHYGYTF. DNA of the CDR3: TGCAGTGCTGGCTCGGCCCACTATGGCTACACCTTC.